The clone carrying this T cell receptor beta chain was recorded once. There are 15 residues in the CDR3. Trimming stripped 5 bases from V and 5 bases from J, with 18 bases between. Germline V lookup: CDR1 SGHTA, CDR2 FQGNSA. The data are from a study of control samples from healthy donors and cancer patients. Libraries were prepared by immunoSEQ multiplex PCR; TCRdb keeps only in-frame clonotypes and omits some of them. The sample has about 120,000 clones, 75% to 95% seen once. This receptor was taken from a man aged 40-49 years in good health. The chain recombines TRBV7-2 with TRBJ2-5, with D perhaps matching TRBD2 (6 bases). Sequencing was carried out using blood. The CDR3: CASSLASYAGETQYF. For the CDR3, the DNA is TGTGCCAGCAGCCTGGCTTCCTACGCGGGGGAGACCCAGTACTTC.